This entry lists 21 T cell receptor beta chains sequenced from one sample in a study of shared clonotypes between healthy human individuals. Terminally differentiated effector memory CD45RA+ cells were excluded from the naive CD8 cells, which were CD45RO-negative and positively selected for CCR7. This table comes from immunoSEQ multiplex PCR, and its TCRdb copy is limited to in-frame clones, with some not included. The table shows under 2,000,000 clones, with about 95% occurring only once. The specimen sequenced was naive CD8+ T cells sorted from blood. The receptors were sampled from a man between 18 and 29 years old in good health.

The V gene is TRBV19, the J gene TRBJ2-7; 8 nucleotides match TRBD2. After removal of 5 bases from V and 3 bases from J, the junction contained 12 bases not matched to a gene. The CDR3 has 16 residues. Germline CDR1 is LNHDA and CDR2 is SQIVND (reference sequence). CDR3 amino acids: CASSVGFGLAGYEQYF. The CDR3 nucleotides read TGTGCCAGTAGTGTCGGGTTTGGACTAGCAGGCTACGAGCAGTACTTC.

V is TRBV10-3 and J is TRBJ2-5; D remains unclear. The germline V gene encodes CDR1 ENHRY and CDR2 SYGVKD. The CDR3 extends over 18 amino acids. The germline V and J ends were trimmed by 6 bases and 1 base, with 24 bases remaining between them. The CDR3 DNA follows: TGTGCCATCAGGGATCCGTTATCAAGCTTTGGATTCCAAGAGACCCAGTACTTC. Translated, it gives CAIRDPLSSFGFQETQYF.

The rearrangement joins TRBV9 to TRBJ1-3; D is undetermined. In germline, CDR1 is SGDLS, CDR2 YYNGEE. The CDR3 covers 14 residues. Trimming removed 1 base at V and 0 bases at J, with 5 bases between. The CDR3 is CASSVWDSGNTIYF. CDR3 DNA sequence: TGTGCCAGCAGCGTATGGGACTCTGGAAACACCATATATTTT.

In its sample, this clone was seen once. This CDR3 is also generated by other DNA sequences in the sample. V gene TRBV9 combines with J gene TRBJ2-7, with TRBD1 matching over 7 bases. CDR1 SGDLS and CDR2 YYNGEE come from the germline V gene. Losses at the gene ends were 3 bases for V and 0 bases for J; bases not matched to a gene: 6. This CDR3 spans 15 amino acids. CDR3 sequence reads: CASSAGQVSSYEQYF. The CDR3 region has the DNA TGTGCCAGCAGCGCCGGACAGGTTAGCTCCTACGAGCAGTACTTC.

The DNA for the CDR3 is TGCGCCAGCAGCCAAGGCGGGGGGGCCGGGGAGACCCAGTACTTC. It yields the protein CASSQGGGAGETQYF. The chain employs TRBV4-1 and TRBJ2-5; 9 bases align to TRBD2. Per the germline V gene, CDR1 is MGHRA and CDR2 is YSYEKL. The V segment lost 1 base and the J segment 5 bases; nucleotides outside the gene matches: 5. The CDR3 is made up of 15 amino acids.

J is TRBJ1-1 and V is TRBV7-8; no definite D call. CDR1 and CDR2 (germline): SGHVS, FQNEAQ. The CDR3 runs to 15 residues. Trimming stripped 1 base from V and 8 bases from J, with 17 bases between. CDR3 protein: CASSLVGERDWEAFF. CDR3 nucleotides: TGTGCCAGCAGCTTAGTGGGAGAACGGGATTGGGAAGCTTTCTTT. The variable domain in full, completed from reference TRBV7-8 and TRBJ1-1, reads GAGVSQSPRYKVAKRGQDVALRCDPISGHVSLFWYQQALGQGPEFLTYFQNEAQLDKSGLPSDRFFAERPEGSVSTLKIQRTQQEDSAVYLCASSLVGERDWEAFFGQGTRLTVV.

The chain recombines TRBV7-6 with TRBJ1-5; TRBD1 might be the D (6 bases). The CDR3 extends over 16 amino acids. V lost 4 bases to trimming and J lost 0 bases, with 13 bases between them. Looked up from germline, CDR1 is SGHVS and CDR2 is FNYEAQ. The CDR3 nucleotides are TGTGCCAGCAGCTCGGGGGGGGCATTTAGCAATCAGCCCCAGCATTTT. This gives the protein CASSSGGAFSNQPQHF.

J is TRBJ2-3 and V is TRBV13, with 9 bases that match TRBD1. V was clipped by 4 bases and J by 4 bases; unmatched bases: 12. The CDR3 length is 17 residues. Per the germline V gene, CDR1 is PRHDT and CDR2 is FYEKMQ (reference sequence). CDR3 in DNA: TGTGCCAGCAGCTCTCCTCCGGGACAGGGTTTGTCAGATACGCAGTATTTT. Translated: CASSSPPGQGLSDTQYF.

J is TRBJ2-7 and V is TRBV5-5; a weak D match, TRBD2 (5 bases). V lost 4 bases and J lost 2, with 13 bases in between. CDR3 length: 14 amino acids. Germline-derived CDR1 and CDR2 are SGHKS and YYEKEE (reference sequence). The CDR3 spells CASSPPGKPYEQYF. CDR3 bases: TGTGCCAGCAGCCCCCCGGGGAAGCCCTACGAGCAGTACTTC.

On this clone itself: Other DNA sequences in this sample translate to the same CDR3. The chain couples TRBV5-6 to TRBJ1-5, with D possibly matching TRBD1 (6 bases). V was pared by 0 bases and J by 6 bases, with 7 bases between. The CDR3 is 13 amino acids. Germline V gene sequence: CDR1 SGHDT, CDR2 YYEEEE. The CDR3 sequence is CASSLGRGQPQHF. CDR3 nucleotides: TGTGCCAGCAGCTTGGGCAGGGGTCAGCCCCAGCATTTT.

This clone was detected only once. The rearrangement joins TRBV4-1 to TRBJ2-3; D is unresolved. With 4 bases removed from V and 1 base from J, the gap between germline ends came to 6 bases. Germline V gene sequence: CDR1 MGHRA, CDR2 YSYEKL. This CDR3 is 13 amino acids long. The chain's CDR3 is CASSRPGTDTQYF. The CDR3 DNA sequence: TGCGCCAGCAGCCGACCGGGCACAGATACGCAGTATTTT.

This clone was counted once. V gene TRBV27 combines with J gene TRBJ1-6; a weak D match, TRBD1 (5 bases). V was trimmed by 2 bases and J by 0 bases, leaving 8 bases between them. Germline lookup yields CDR1 MNHEY and CDR2 SMNVEV (reference sequence). The length of the CDR3 is 16 residues. The CDR3 here is CASSLQGFSYNSPLHF. The CDR3 nucleotides read TGTGCCAGCAGTTTACAGGGCTTCTCCTATAATTCACCCCTCCACTTT.

The genes are TRBV7-9 and TRBJ2-7; tentative D call: TRBD1 (5 bases). CDR1 SEHNR and CDR2 FQNEAQ come from the germline V gene (reference sequence). The length of the CDR3 is 15 residues. V was trimmed by 5 bases and J by 5 bases, leaving 19 bases between them. DNA for the CDR3: TGTGCCAGCAGCCTAGGGGCCGACCCTTCTGACGAGCAGTACTTC. Its translation is CASSLGADPSDEQYF.

The genes are TRBV6-5 and TRBJ2-1; D remains unclear. The CDR3 has 14 amino acids. In germline, CDR1 is MNHEY, CDR2 SVGAGI. Trimming removed 2 bases from V and 7 bases from J, with 12 bases in between. CDR3 bases: TGTGCCAGCAGTTACGAATCCCCCCATAATGAGCAGTTCTTC. Protein sequence: CASSYESPHNEQFF.

The rearrangement uses TRBV10-3 and TRBJ2-1, with 10 bases that match TRBD1. This CDR3 is built from 16 residues. The V gene's germline CDR1 is ENHRY and CDR2 SYGVKD. The ends lost 4 bases at V and 5 bases at J; junction bases unmatched: 8. CDR3 nucleotides: TGTGCCATCAGTGGACGACAGGGGGCCACGGACAATGAGCAGTTCTTC. It translates to CAISGRQGATDNEQFF.

This chain joins TRBV9 and TRBJ2-1; 9 bases are a match to TRBD2. The CDR3 spans 14 residues. V trimming: 2 bases; J trimming: 8 bases; junction bases outside the gene matches: 5. Germline-derived CDR1 and CDR2 are SGDLS and YYNGEE. In DNA form, the CDR3 reads TGTGCCAGCAGCGTTAGCGGGAGAACCGATGAGCAGTTCTTC. This codes for CASSVSGRTDEQFF.

V usage is TRBV4-1 and J usage is TRBJ2-5; D unclear. Trimming pared 0 bases from V and 0 bases from J, leaving 8 bases between. The CDR3 runs 15 residues. The germline gives CDR1 MGHRA, CDR2 YSYEKL. CDR3 loop: CASSQDGTDQETQYF. The CDR3 bases are TGCGCCAGCAGCCAAGATGGCACAGACCAAGAGACCCAGTACTTC.

CDR3 protein: CASSLEGGQEQYF. CDR3 DNA: TGTGCCAGCAGCTTAGAGGGAGGGCAGGAGCAGTACTTC. This sequence joins TRBV7-9 and TRBJ2-7; TRBD2 matches 7 bases. The CDR3 length is 13 residues. Per germline, CDR1 SEHNR and CDR2 FQNEAQ (reference sequence). V dropped 1 base and J dropped 7; count of bases not matched to a gene: 4.

This chain connects TRBV6-1 to TRBJ1-2; D is perhaps TRBD1 (6 bases). Trimming pared 4 bases from V and 5 bases from J, leaving 11 bases between. This CDR3 has 13 amino acids. Germline V gene sequence: CDR1 MNHNS, CDR2 SASEGT. CDR3 DNA sequence: TGTGCCAGCAGTGGCTGGACAGCTTATGGCTACACCTTC. Protein sequence: CASSGWTAYGYTF.

The rearrangement joins TRBV7-9 to TRBJ1-1; TRBD1 is a possible D gene (5 bases). The germline V and J ends were trimmed by 5 bases and 0 bases, with 19 bases remaining between them. This CDR3 has 17 amino acids. From germline, CDR1 is SEHNR and CDR2 FQNEAQ (reference sequence). CDR3 sequence (DNA): TGTGCCAGCAGCCCAACGGTAGGGACCGGACTGAACACTGAAGCTTTCTTT. Translation: CASSPTVGTGLNTEAFF.

This sequence joins TRBV7-2 and TRBJ2-3; 14 bases fit TRBD2. Germline V gene lookup returns CDR1 SGHTA and CDR2 FQGNSA. CDR3 size: 15 residues. Trimming took 5 bases from V and 4 from J; bases not matched to a gene: 2. This chain's CDR3 is CASSGLAGGSDTQYF. Here the CDR3 DNA reads TGTGCCAGCAGCGGACTAGCGGGAGGATCAGATACGCAGTATTTT.